The 18 T cell receptor beta chains reported below all come from one sample, sequenced in a study of radiation and T cells in renal cell carcinoma. The time point is: blood 2 weeks post-SBRT. The treatment is: 15 Gy SBRT to primary tumor, nephrectomy 4 weeks later. The table came from immunoSEQ multiplex PCR; TCRdb's copy has only in-frame clones and leaves some out. The table has about 130,000 clones, roughly four fifths seen once. The sequencing used blood, collected from a patient whose treatment included radiotherapy and nephrectomy. The receptors here all came from a man over 45 with renal cell carcinoma.

The chain links TRBV6-1 to TRBJ1-1; the match to TRBD1 covers 7 bases. The V segment lost 5 bases and the J segment 9 bases; nucleotides outside the gene matches: 12. This CDR3 has 14 amino acids. Germline CDR1 MNHNS, CDR2 SASEGT. The CDR3 reads CASSSQGGPTQAFF. The CDR3 bases are TGTGCCAGCAGTTCCCAGGGGGGACCAACGCAAGCTTTCTTT.

The chain uses TRBV7-2 and TRBJ2-5; D tentatively reads TRBD1 or TRBD2 (5 bases each). The length of the CDR3 is 14 residues. V was clipped by 3 bases and J by 7 bases, with 15 bases between them. The germline gives CDR1 SGHTA, CDR2 FQGNSA. The CDR3, as DNA: TGTGCCAGCAGCTTTTCCTCGGATGGGGGGACCCAGTACTTC. It yields the protein CASSFSSDGGTQYF.

The rearrangement uses TRBV19 and TRBJ2-1; D is perhaps TRBD2 (5 bases). Germline values: CDR1 LNHDA, CDR2 SQIVND (reference sequence). V was shortened by 6 bases and J by 8 bases, with 14 bases between the two germline ends. This CDR3 has 13 amino acids. The CDR3 spells CASSRTGSDEQFF. CDR3 nucleotides: TGTGCCAGTAGCAGGACGGGAAGCGATGAGCAGTTCTTC.

In DNA, the CDR3 is TGTGCCAGCAGCCCGGTTGGGGGCTACGAGCAGTACTTC. It encodes CASSPVGGYEQYF. This chain uses TRBV9 with TRBJ2-7; possibly TRBD1 or TRBD2 for D (5 bases each). With 4 bases removed from V and 3 bases from J, the gap between germline ends came to 11 bases. The CDR3 length is 13 residues. Germline CDR1 and CDR2: SGDLS and YYNGEE.

This clone was counted a few times. This chain connects TRBV9 to TRBJ2-3; D is possibly TRBD1 (6 bases). This CDR3 comprises 16 residues. The germline V and J ends were trimmed by 4 bases and 6 bases, with 21 bases remaining between them. In germline, CDR1 is SGDLS, CDR2 YYNGEE. CDR3 amino acids: CASSPGLGGWGDTQYF. The CDR3 nucleotides are TGTGCCAGCAGCCCAGGCCTAGGGGGATGGGGGGATACGCAGTATTTT.

The chain uses TRBV5-1 and TRBJ2-5; tentatively, D is TRBD2 (6 bases). Trimming took 1 base from V and 4 from J, leaving 14 bases between them. The CDR3 is 15 residues long. The germline gives CDR1 SGHRS, CDR2 YFSETQ. For the CDR3, the DNA is TGCGCCAGCAGCTTGATGTCGGGAGCCACAGAGACCCAGTACTTC. Translated: CASSLMSGATETQYF.

This sequence joins TRBV7-9 and TRBJ2-3; 12 nucleotides line up with TRBD2. Germline V lookup: CDR1 SEHNR, CDR2 FQNEAQ (reference sequence). J gave up 2 bases and V 0 bases, and 3 bases lay outside the gene matches. CDR3 length: 17 residues. In nucleotides, the CDR3 is TGTGCCAGCAGCTTAGCAACTAGCGGGGGGCACACAGATACGCAGTATTTT. It specifies CASSLATSGGHTDTQYF. Together with reference TRBV7-9 and TRBJ2-3, the CDR3 gives the full variable domain: DTGVSQNPRHKITKRGQNVTFRCDPISEHNRLYWYRQTLGQGPEFLTYFQNEAQLEKSRLLSDRFSAERPKGSFSTLEIQRTEQGDSAMYLCASSLATSGGHTDTQYFGPGTRLTVL.

This chain joins TRBV4-2 and TRBJ1-1; a possible D gene is TRBD1 (5 bases). Trimming took off 0 bases at V and 3 bases at J, with 14 bases between the two ends. The CDR3 is made up of 16 amino acids. CDR1 LGHNA and CDR2 YNFKEQ come from the germline V gene. The CDR3, as DNA: TGTGCCAGCAGCCAAGAGTCGGTGGGGACGGACACTGAAGCTTTCTTT. Translation gives CASSQESVGTDTEAFF.

The CDR3 sequence is CASSLGPQQPQHF. The CDR3 DNA reads as TGCGCCAGCAGCCTGGGGCCGCAGCAGCCCCAGCATTTT. The V gene is TRBV4-1, the J gene TRBJ1-5, with TRBD1 as a possible D gene (5 bases). Germline lookup yields CDR1 MGHRA and CDR2 YSYEKL. V lost 4 bases and J 7 bases, leaving 11 bases between the germline ends. The CDR3 spans 13 residues.

This clone was counted between two and nine times. V usage is TRBV7-3 and J usage is TRBJ2-3, with D possibly being TRBD1 or TRBD2 (5 bases each). Germline values: CDR1 SGHTA, CDR2 FQGTGA. V was shortened by 1 base and J by 10 bases, with 12 bases between the two germline ends. The CDR3 is made up of 13 amino acids. This chain's CDR3 is CASSLSPVGAQYF. The CDR3 nucleotides are TGTGCCAGCAGCTTAAGTCCAGTGGGGGCGCAGTATTTT.

The chain links TRBV11-2 to TRBJ2-7; 12 bases fit TRBD2. The germline CDR1 and CDR2 sequences are SGHAT and FQNNGV. The CDR3 has 15 amino acids. V was clipped by 7 bases and J by 0 bases; unmatched bases: 4. CDR3 coding DNA: TGTGCCAGCATCGGACTAGCGGGACGCTCCTACGAGCAGTACTTC. It yields the protein CASIGLAGRSYEQYF. Looking up the rest from reference TRBV11-2 and TRBJ2-7 gives the full variable domain: EAGVAQSPRYKIIEKRQSVAFWCNPISGHATLYWYQQILGQGPKLLIQFQNNGVVDDSQLPKDRFSAERLKGVDSTLKIQPAKLEDSAVYLCASIGLAGRSYEQYFGPGTRLTVT.

The chain joins TRBV4-1 to TRBJ2-1; TRBD2 matches 11 bases. Germline V gives CDR1 MGHRA, CDR2 YSYEKL. CDR3 length equals 17 residues. After removal of 0 bases from V and 4 bases from J, the junction contained 5 bases not matched to a gene. CDR3 amino acids: CASSQDLTSGDYNEQFF. The CDR3 region has the DNA TGCGCCAGCAGCCAAGATTTGACTAGCGGGGATTACAATGAGCAGTTCTTC.

This chain joins TRBV5-1 and TRBJ1-3; D might be TRBD1 (5 bases). This CDR3 spans 14 amino acids. V dropped 2 bases and J dropped 4 bases, with 10 bases sitting between them. From germline, CDR1 is SGHRS and CDR2 YFSETQ. CDR3 coding DNA: TGCGCCAGCAGCTTACAGGCCGCAGGAAACACCATATATTTT. This codes for CASSLQAAGNTIYF.

The chain has TRBV30 and TRBJ1-2; 7 bases agree with TRBD1. The CDR3 extends over 13 amino acids. Trimming removed 2 bases from V and 4 bases from J; junction bases left unmatched: 4. Germline CDR1 is GTSNPN and CDR2 is SVGIG (reference sequence). Written as DNA, the CDR3 is TGTGCCTGGAGTTTTGGACAGGCCTATGGCTACACCTTC. Translating gives CAWSFGQAYGYTF.

V usage is TRBV15 and J usage is TRBJ1-3; the match to TRBD1 covers 7 bases. This CDR3 contains 19 residues. Germline-derived CDR1 and CDR2 are LNHNV and YYDKDF (reference sequence). V lost 0 bases, J lost 0 bases, and 11 bases stayed unmatched. The CDR3 protein is CATSRDGPGQLLSGNTIYF. CDR3 coding DNA: TGTGCCACCAGCAGAGATGGCCCGGGACAGCTCCTCTCTGGAAACACCATATATTTT.

This clone was detected many times. This rearrangement joins TRBV2 to TRBJ1-6; 10 positions match TRBD1. Losses at the gene ends were 6 bases for V and 9 bases for J; bases not matched to a gene: 8. The CDR3 is 15 amino acids. Germline V gene sequence: CDR1 SNHLY, CDR2 FYNNEI. The CDR3 sequence is CASRDFRDRGSPLHF. The CDR3 region has the DNA TGTGCCAGCAGAGATTTCCGGGACAGGGGTTCACCCCTCCACTTT. The complete variable domain, with remaining parts taken from reference TRBV2 and TRBJ1-6, reads EPEVTQTPSHQVTQMGQEVILRCVPISNHLYFYWYRQILGQKVEFLVSFYNNEISEKSEIFDDQFSVERPDGSNFTLKIRSTKLEDSAMYFCASRDFRDRGSPLHFGNGTRLTVT.

The chain carries TRBV28 and TRBJ1-4; the match to TRBD1 covers 7 bases. Germline V lookup: CDR1 MDHEN, CDR2 SYDVKM. The J segment lost 0 bases and the V segment lost 3 bases, leaving 4 bases of the junction unmatched. The CDR3 extends over 16 amino acids. CDR3 nucleotide sequence: TGTGCCAGCAGTTTGACCGACAGGGCAACTAATGAAAAACTGTTTTTT. Protein: CASSLTDRATNEKLFF.

The chain joins TRBV15 to TRBJ2-6; no reliable D call. Germline V lookup: CDR1 LNHNV, CDR2 YYDKDF (reference sequence). V was pared by 0 bases and J by 0 bases, with 3 bases between. This CDR3 contains 15 residues. Written as DNA, the CDR3 is TGTGCCACCAGCAGAGACCTCTCTGGGGCCAACGTCCTGACTTTC. Its protein is CATSRDLSGANVLTF.